The clone carrying this T cell receptor beta chain was observed a few times. The V end was cut by 0 bases, the J end by 0 bases, with 9 bases between. The CDR3 runs to 15 residues. Germline assignment: CDR1 MNHNS and CDR2 SASEGT. In the PCR, 60 Vbeta and 13 Jbeta primers were used. The assay was immunoSEQ multiplex PCR, and TCRdb's table has in-frame clones only and misses some. This repertoire shows about 130,000 clones, roughly 10% found once; its top ten account for roughly 2%. These data come from a study of cytomegalovirus exposure and HLA in healthy donors. Sequenced material: PBMCs. This TCR was recovered from a man aged 45-65 years in good health and CMV-seronegative. J is TRBJ2-7 and V is TRBV6-1; maybe TRBD2 (5 bases). CDR3 in amino acids: CASSEAYGLSYEQYF. The DNA of the CDR3 is TGTGCCAGCAGTGAAGCGTACGGACTCTCCTACGAGCAGTACTTC.